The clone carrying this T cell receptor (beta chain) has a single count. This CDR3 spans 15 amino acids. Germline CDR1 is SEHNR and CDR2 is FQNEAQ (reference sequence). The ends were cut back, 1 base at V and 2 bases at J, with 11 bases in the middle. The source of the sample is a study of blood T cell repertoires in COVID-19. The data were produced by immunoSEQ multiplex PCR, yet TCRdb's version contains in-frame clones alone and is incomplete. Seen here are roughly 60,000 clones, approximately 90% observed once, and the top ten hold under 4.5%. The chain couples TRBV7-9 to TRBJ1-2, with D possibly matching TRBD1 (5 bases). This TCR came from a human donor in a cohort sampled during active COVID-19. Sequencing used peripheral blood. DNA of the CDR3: TGTGCCAGCAGCTTAGGGGGGGGTGCCAACTATGGCTACACCTTC. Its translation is CASSLGGGANYGYTF.